This T cell receptor (beta chain) was captured by sequencing in a study of regulatory T cells in long-lasting Graves disease. As for time point: newly diagnosed GD, antithyroid drugs for less than 3 months. PBMCs provided the RNA from which the TCR library was made. American Thyroid Association guidelines were used to diagnose Graves' disease. V gave up 8 bases and J gave up 3 bases, with 9 bases separating them. CDR1 DFQATT and CDR2 SNEGSKA come from the germline V gene (reference sequence). This CDR3 has 11 amino acids. This clonotype has at least ten counts. No antigen is known for it. General study results and limits: Preferential use of TRBV28, TRBJ1-2 and TRBJ2-5 was seen in persistent disease.

Arm-PCR of CDR3 regions and iRepertoire HTBI primers were used to build TCR beta libraries. In TCRdb, the multiplex PCR reads were re-called with MiXCR into one record per CDR3 protein. The sample carries around 250,000 distinct CDR3 sequences, 20% to 25% recorded once. This specimen was peripheral blood mononuclear cells (PBMCs), taken at new diagnosis, from a patient treated with antithyroid drugs. The sequence derives from a female donor with Graves disease. The chain combines TRBV20-1 with TRBJ2-3, with a tentative D call TRBD1 (5 bases). The CDR3 region is CSPKGTDTQYF. The CDR3, as DNA: TGCAGTCCGAAGGGGACAGATACGCAGTATTTT.